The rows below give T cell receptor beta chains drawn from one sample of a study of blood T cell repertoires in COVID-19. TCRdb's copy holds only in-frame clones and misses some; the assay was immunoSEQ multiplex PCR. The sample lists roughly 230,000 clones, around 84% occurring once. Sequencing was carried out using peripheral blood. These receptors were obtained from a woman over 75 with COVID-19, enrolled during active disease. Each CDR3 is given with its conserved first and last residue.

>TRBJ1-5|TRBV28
CASTQGGGINQPQHF
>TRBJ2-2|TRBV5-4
CASSLGAGPGAGELFF
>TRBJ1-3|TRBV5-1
CASSWGGSGNTIYF
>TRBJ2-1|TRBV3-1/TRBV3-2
CASSQGGQEQFF
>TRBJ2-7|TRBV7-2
CASSLLDNRVEQYF
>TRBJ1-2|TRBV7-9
CASSRLEQGDYGYTF
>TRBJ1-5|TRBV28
CASIIEGQPQHF
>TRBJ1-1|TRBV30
CAWGRGQQAFF
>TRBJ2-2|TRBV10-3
CAVSPDRGGTGELFF
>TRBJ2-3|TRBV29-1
CSVEGGLAGGGDTQYF
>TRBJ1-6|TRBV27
CASSLWQTINSPLHF
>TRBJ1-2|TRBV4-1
CASSQDLSTSRTF
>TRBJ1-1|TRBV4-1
CASSPGQGSTEAFF
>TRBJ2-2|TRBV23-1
CASSQGRGRGANTGELFF
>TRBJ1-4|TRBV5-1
CASSLVGGNEKLFF
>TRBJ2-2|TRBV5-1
CASSPGQYTGELFF
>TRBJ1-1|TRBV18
CASSPDGAGTEAFF
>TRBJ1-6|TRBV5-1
CASSQRFGTGDSPLHF
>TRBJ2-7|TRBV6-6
CASRITSGGIYEQYF
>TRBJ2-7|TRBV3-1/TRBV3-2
CASSQLGQTSSYEQYF
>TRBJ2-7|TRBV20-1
CSAGFLAEQYF
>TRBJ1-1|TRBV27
CASSLTGTGVEAFF
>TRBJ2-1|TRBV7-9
CASSTPGVNLGQFF
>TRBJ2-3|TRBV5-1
CASTAGGPTDTQYF
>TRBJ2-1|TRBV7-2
CASSFGAGEQFF
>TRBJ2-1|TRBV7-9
CASSLSGSNEQFF
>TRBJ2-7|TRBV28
CASSRRQGSYEQYF
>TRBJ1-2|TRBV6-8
CASTRGTGGGYTF
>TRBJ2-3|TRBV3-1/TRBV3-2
CASSLRTSGGLDTQYF
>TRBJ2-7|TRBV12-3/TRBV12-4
CASKLRGAYEQYF
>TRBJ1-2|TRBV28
CASGQVNYGYTF
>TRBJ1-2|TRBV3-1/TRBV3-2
CASSRTGGNYGYTF
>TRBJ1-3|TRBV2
CASSEAGTDHVMGNTIYF
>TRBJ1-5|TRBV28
CASSRQGGDNQPQHF
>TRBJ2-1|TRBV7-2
CASSFTSGGNNEQFF
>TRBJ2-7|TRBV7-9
CASSLAGAREQYF
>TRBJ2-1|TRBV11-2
CASSAGLALEQFF